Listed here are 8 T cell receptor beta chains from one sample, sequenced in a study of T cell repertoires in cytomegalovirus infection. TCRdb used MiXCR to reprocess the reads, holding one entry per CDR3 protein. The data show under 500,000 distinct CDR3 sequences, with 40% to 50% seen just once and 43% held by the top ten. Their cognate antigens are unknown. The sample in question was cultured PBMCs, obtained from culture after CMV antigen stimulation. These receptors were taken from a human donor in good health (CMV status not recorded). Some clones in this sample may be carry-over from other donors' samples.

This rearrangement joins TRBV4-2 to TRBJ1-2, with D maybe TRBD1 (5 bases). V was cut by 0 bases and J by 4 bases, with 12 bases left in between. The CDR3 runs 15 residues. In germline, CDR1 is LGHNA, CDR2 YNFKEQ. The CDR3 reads CASSQDRRGAYGYTF. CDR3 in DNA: TGTGCCAGCAGCCAAGATCGTCGGGGCGCCTATGGCTACACCTTC.

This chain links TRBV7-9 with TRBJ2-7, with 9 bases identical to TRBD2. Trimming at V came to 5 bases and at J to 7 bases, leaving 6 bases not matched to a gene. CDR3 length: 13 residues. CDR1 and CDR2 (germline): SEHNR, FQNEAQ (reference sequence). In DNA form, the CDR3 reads TGTGCCAGCAGCAGTTTTAGCGGGAGTGAGCAGTACTTC. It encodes CASSSFSGSEQYF.

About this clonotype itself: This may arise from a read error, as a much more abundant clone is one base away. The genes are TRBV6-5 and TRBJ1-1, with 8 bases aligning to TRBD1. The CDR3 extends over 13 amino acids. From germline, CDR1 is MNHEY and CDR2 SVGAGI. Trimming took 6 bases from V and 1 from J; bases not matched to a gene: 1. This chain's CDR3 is CASRQGGNTEAFF. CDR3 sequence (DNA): TGTGCCAGCAGACAGGGGGGGAACACTGAAGCTTTCTTT.

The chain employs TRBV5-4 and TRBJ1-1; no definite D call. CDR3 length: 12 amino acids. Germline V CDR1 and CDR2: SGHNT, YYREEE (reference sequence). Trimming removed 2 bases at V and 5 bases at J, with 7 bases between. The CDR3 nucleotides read TGTGCCAGCAGCTTCCAAAGGACTGAAGCTTTCTTT. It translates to CASSFQRTEAFF.

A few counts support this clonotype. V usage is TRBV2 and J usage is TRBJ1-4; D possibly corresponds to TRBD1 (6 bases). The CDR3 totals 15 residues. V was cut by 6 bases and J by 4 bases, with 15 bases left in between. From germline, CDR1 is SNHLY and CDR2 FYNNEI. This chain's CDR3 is CASRNGQSLNEKLFF. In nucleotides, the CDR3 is TGTGCCAGCAGAAATGGACAGTCGCTTAATGAAAAACTGTTTTTT. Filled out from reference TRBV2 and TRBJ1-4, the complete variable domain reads EPEVTQTPSHQVTQMGQEVILRCVPISNHLYFYWYRQILGQKVEFLVSFYNNEISEKSEIFDDQFSVERPDGSNFTLKIRSTKLEDSAMYFCASRNGQSLNEKLFFGSGTQLSVL.

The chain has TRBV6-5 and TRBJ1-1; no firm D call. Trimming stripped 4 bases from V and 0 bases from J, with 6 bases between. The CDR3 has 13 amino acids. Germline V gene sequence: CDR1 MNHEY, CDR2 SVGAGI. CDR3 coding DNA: TGTGCCAGCAGTTTTAATTTGAACACTGAAGCTTTCTTT. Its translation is CASSFNLNTEAFF.

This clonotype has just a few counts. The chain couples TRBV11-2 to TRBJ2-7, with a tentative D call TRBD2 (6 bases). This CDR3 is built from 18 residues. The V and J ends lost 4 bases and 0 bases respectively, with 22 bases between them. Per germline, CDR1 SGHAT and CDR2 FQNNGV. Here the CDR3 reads CASSSPDWSGPSSYEQYF. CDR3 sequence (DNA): TGTGCCAGCAGCTCCCCCGACTGGAGCGGGCCCAGCTCCTACGAGCAGTACTTC.

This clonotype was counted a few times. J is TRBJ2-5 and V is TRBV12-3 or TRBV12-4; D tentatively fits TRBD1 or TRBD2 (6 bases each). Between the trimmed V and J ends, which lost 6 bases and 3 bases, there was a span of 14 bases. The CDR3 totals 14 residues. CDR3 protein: CASSIMGGKETQYF. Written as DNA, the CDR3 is TGTGCCAGCAGCATCATGGGGGGCAAAGAGACCCAGTACTTC.